This paragraph covers one TCR beta chain sequence. What it binds is unknown. This sample is part of a study of T cell repertoires in cytomegalovirus infection. Study background: Well-studied HLA-B-restricted CMV epitopes were used in the study alongside recently identified HLA-C-restricted ones. It can be stated that public TCR beta signatures indicated CMV infection as well as a matching HLA type. Study-wide findings and caveats: Summed public TCR beta family frequency identified CMV carriers bearing the relevant HLA. Dominating the ex vivo response were HLA-C-restricted CMV-specific TCR beta clonotypes.

TCRdb re-called the reads through MiXCR, storing one row per CDR3 protein. The table includes hundreds of thousands of distinct CDR3 sequences, about 42% detected once. Per the germline V gene, CDR1 is SGHTA and CDR2 is FQGNSA. The CDR3 covers 15 residues. Trimming cost V 3 bases and J 0 bases, with 9 bases left between them. This material consisted of cultured PBMCs, taken from culture after CMV antigen stimulation. This chain joins TRBV7-2 and TRBJ1-3; D is uncertain. This clonotype was sampled from a human donor in good health (CMV status not recorded). Some clones in this sample may be carry-over from other donors' samples. This CDR3 reads CASSLYRHSGNTIYF. Written as DNA, the CDR3 is TGTGCCAGCAGCTTGTACCGTCACTCTGGAAACACCATATATTTT.